There are a few counts of the clone carrying this T cell receptor (beta chain). The germline V gene encodes CDR1 DFQATT and CDR2 SNEGSKA (reference sequence). CDR3 length: 16 residues. V gave up 3 bases and J gave up 1 base, with 19 bases separating them. The data derive from a study of patients and donors after allogeneic stem cell transplantation. TCRdb re-called the RT-PCR reads with MiXCR, one entry per CDR3 protein. The sample carries around 170,000 distinct CDR3 sequences, more than 20% recorded once. This chain joins TRBV20-1 and TRBJ2-7; D might be TRBD1 (6 bases). This receptor was identified in a human donor who was either an allogeneic HSCT recipient or a stem cell or donor lymphocyte infusion donor (not recorded which). It is not recorded whose cells these are; they may come from a transplant donor. Source material: blood, either unsorted or a sorted T cell fraction (not recorded which). The CDR3 nucleotides are TGCAGTGCTAGTCCCTTAGTCCCCGACAGGTCCTACGAGCAGTACTTC. Its protein is CSASPLVPDRSYEQYF.